This TCR beta chain was captured in a study of human T cells and chemical hapten exposure (dated by TCRdb to 2020 to 2023). At the level of the whole study: For sensitization, 2% DPC in acetone was applied to a roughly 2 cm by roughly 2 cm area of upper inner arm skin. Patients additionally received weekly therapeutic DPC doses to the scalp throughout the approximately 22-week study period. Patch testing was performed on the upper back with Finn chambers containing 0.01% DPC, and the patch tests were scored after 6 days according to International Contact Dermatitis Research Group standards. Most of the patients in the cohort were female, and the cohort covered alopecia areata with under or over 50% scalp involvement, alopecia totalis and alopecia universalis. The libraries were sequenced as a pool, and the TCR yield per sample differed mostly because of small variations in library volumes within the pool. This study followed changes in the peripheral blood TCR repertoire in vivo during primary and secondary sensitization of alopecia patients to the hapten diphenylcyclopropenone (DPC). Blood was sampled from patients pre-sensitization (week 0) and at 2, 6 and about 24 weeks after DPC sensitization. Some 29 alopecia patients provided blood for TCR sequencing at one to four time points (pre-sensitization, 2, 6 and 24 weeks).

As concerns this clonotype: Which antigen it targets is not known. No much larger clone is present one base from it, and per-base qualities are unavailable.

This sample's time point label indicates: patch test 1, 2 weeks after DPC sensitization. Sample treatment or condition, as interpreted from the label and publication: therapeutic diphenylcyclopropenone sensitization with weekly scalp DPC. At every patch-test visit, the blood draw took place before the patch test was put on. Patients were considered eligible if aged 18 to 70, diagnosed with alopecia and deemed suitable for DPC therapy, and patients were excluded if pregnant. Total RNA was isolated from unfractionated whole blood collected in Tempus Blood RNA tubes. V is shortened by 4 bases, J by 4 bases, and the region joining them spans 4 bases. The germline V gene gives CDR1 as LGHNA and CDR2 as YNFKEQ. The CDR3 goes from the cysteine to the phenylalanine over 12 residues. Here the CDR3 DNA is all that survives: 36 bases in frame from base 1. Libraries were made using RACE. The run used a NextSeq 500. During library preparation, unique molecular identifiers were attached to individual cDNA molecules so that TCRs could be counted quantitatively and reproducibly. Each blood RNA sample was used to sequence both TCR alpha and TCR beta chains. The study's own analysis went as follows. Samples had a median of 95,638 TCRs, with a range from roughly 23,224 to 750,000. The Decombinator software suite was used to annotate the V, J and CDR3 of the TCR reads. For the PS versus PT1 abundance plots, all samples were subsampled to the same number of TCRs (28,000). Expanded TCRs were defined as absent before sensitization and observed at least eight times at the 2-week time point. TCRdb reprocessing: public reads trimmed at Q25 with fastp, clones called with MiXCR, in-frame beta chains kept. Here each entry gathers all rows of one CDR3 protein and keeps the most common genes and DNA. The V and J calls shown here were made by TCRdb, not taken from the authors' results. Here the sample has 180,000 or so distinct CDR3 sequences; approximately 20% occur a single time. The ten biggest clones cover roughly 6.7% of the sample.

Study-level results and caveats: After repeated subsampling, changes were observed in the strength of the expansion versus patch-test correlation and in the threshold at which the correlation became significant. Patch test score correlated positively with the number of PT1 expanded TCRs, reaching significance at thresholds 8, 16 and 32 but not at 4. Compared with pre-sensitization or healthy control sets, expanded TCRs formed significantly more large CDR3 similarity clusters, which is consistent with antigen-driven responses. The number of TCRs above 1 in 1000 frequency did not change with DPC sensitization; there was no evidence of global repertoire structure alterations. Alopecia, a presumed autoimmune disease, was present in all patients, so the immune response of the patients might differ from that of healthy individuals.

The source material was whole blood, sampled in connection with sensitization to the hapten diphenylcyclopropenone (DPC). This sequence originates from a woman aged 45-59 years with alopecia areata. Some clones in this sample may be carry-over from other donors' samples. The chain is encoded by TRBV4-2 joined to TRBJ1-4, with no confidently assigned D gene. This receptor carries the CDR3 CASSPLNEKLFF. Here is the DNA: TGTGCCAGCAGCCCCCTTAATGAAAAACTGTTTTTT.